This T cell receptor (beta chain) originates from a study of cytomegalovirus exposure and HLA in healthy donors. The V end lost 3 bases, the J end lost 4 bases, and 16 bases lay between the germline ends. Per germline, CDR1 GTSNPN and CDR2 SVGIG (reference sequence). The CDR3 sequence is 15 residues long. Primers: 60 Vbeta forward and 13 Jbeta reverse. TCRdb keeps only in-frame clones here, not all; method: immunoSEQ multiplex PCR. The sample gives over 130,000 clones, about 84% of which show up once; 2% to 2.5% is in the top ten. This receptor was obtained from a man aged 50 or older in good health and CMV-seronegative. This chain uses TRBV30 with TRBJ1-5; weak D call: TRBD1 (6 bases). The specimen was PBMCs. CDR3 sequence: CAWSSGAGGNQPQHF. CDR3 nucleotides: TGTGCCTGGAGCTCAGGGGCCGGGGGGAATCAGCCCCAGCATTTT. The full variable domain, rest sourced from reference TRBV30 and TRBJ1-5, is SQTIHQWPATLVQPVGSPLSLECTVEGTSNPNLYWYRQAAGRGLQLLFYSVGIGQISSEVPQNLSASRPQDRQFILSSKKLLLSDSGFYLCAWSSGAGGNQPQHFGDGTRLSIL.